The 2 T cell receptor beta chains below come from one sample, sequenced in a study of long-term antiretroviral therapy in people with HIV. At the survey level, the v3.0 immunoSEQ assay was run. TCRdb keeps only in-frame clones here, not all; method: immunoSEQ multiplex PCR. The sample shows 30,000 or so clones, roughly 93% of them seen only once. Sequences were derived from unsorted PBMCs, sampled roughly 6.3 years after starting antiretroviral therapy. Every receptor here comes from a woman in her 40s with HIV.

V and J are TRBV7-2 and TRBJ2-5, with D hard to call. Germline assignment: CDR1 SGHTA and CDR2 FQGNSA. The V end lost 6 bases, the J end lost 1 base, and 3 bases lay between the germline ends. The CDR3 is made up of 11 amino acids. As DNA, the CDR3 is TGTGCCAGCAGGGGCCAAGAGACCCAGTACTTC. Translated: CASRGQETQYF. Complete variable domain (other parts from reference TRBV7-2 and TRBJ2-5): GAGVSQSPSNKVTEKGKDVELRCDPISGHTALYWYRQSLGQGLEFLIYFQGNSAPDKSGLPSDRFSAERTGGSVSTLTIQRTQQEDSAVYLCASRGQETQYFGPGTRLLVL.

V gene TRBV7-2 combines with J gene TRBJ2-1, with 8 nucleotides matching TRBD2. Germline CDR1 reads SGHTA; CDR2 reads FQGNSA. The CDR3 totals 15 residues. J lost 5 bases, V lost 8 bases, and 11 bases had no gene match. DNA of the CDR3: TGTGCCAGCCGCCCAAGCAGCGGGGGAAACAATGAGCAGTTCTTC. As protein: CASRPSSGGNNEQFF.